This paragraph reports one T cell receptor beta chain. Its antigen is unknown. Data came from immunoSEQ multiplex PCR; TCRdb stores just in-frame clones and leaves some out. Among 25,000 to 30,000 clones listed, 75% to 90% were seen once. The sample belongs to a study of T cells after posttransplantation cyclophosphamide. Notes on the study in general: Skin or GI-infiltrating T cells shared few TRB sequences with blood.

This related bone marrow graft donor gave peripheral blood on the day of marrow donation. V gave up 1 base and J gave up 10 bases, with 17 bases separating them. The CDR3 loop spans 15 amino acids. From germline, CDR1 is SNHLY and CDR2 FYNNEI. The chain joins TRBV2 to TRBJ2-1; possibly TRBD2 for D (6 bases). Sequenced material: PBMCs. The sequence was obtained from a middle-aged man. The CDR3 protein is CASSEGFLTGEEQFF. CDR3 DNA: TGTGCCAGCAGTGAAGGGTTCCTCACGGGGGAGGAGCAGTTCTTC.